The clone carrying this T cell receptor (beta chain) showed up many times. Its antigen remains unidentified. Newly diagnosed, the hyperthyroidism patients had under 2 months' duration and were aged 18 to 65. These data belong to a study of Graves' ophthalmopathy and Graves' hyperthyroidism. Study details: Hyperthyroidism counted as stable given no ophthalmopathy within 18 months of follow-up.

RNA transcripts provided the template for amplifying TCR beta CDR3 regions. Amplification began with first-round RT-PCR using HTBI primers, then second-round multiplex PCR was performed. TCRdb called the multiplex PCR reads again in MiXCR, with one record for every CDR3 protein. This sample has about 500,000 distinct CDR3 sequences, with under 45% found just once. Study findings and constraints: Blood repertoires reportedly contained most expanded thyroid clonotypes above 0.001 frequency.

CDR1 is SGHDT, CDR2 YYEEEE, per germline. The CDR3 is made up of 14 amino acids. V was clipped by 4 bases and J by 5 bases; unmatched bases: 5. V usage is TRBV5-6 and J usage is TRBJ1-2, with 10 positions matching TRBD1. The sequence was collected from an adult man with Graves' hyperthyroidism. Sequencing was carried out using peripheral blood or thyroid tissue (not recorded which). The CDR3 sequence: CASSQTGGAYGYTF. CDR3 in DNA: TGTGCCAGCAGCCAGACAGGGGGCGCATATGGCTACACCTTC.